This entry lists 26 T cell receptor beta chains sequenced from one sample in a study of cytomegalovirus exposure and HLA in healthy donors. The PCR was carried out with 60 Vbeta primers and 13 Jbeta primers. The table came from immunoSEQ multiplex PCR; TCRdb's copy has only in-frame clones and leaves some out. The sample includes 170,000 or so clones, over 75% seen only once; the top ten take 1.5% to 2%. Sequencing was done on a sample of PBMCs. The receptors stem from a woman aged 25-40 years in good health and CMV-seronegative.

The CDR3 bases are TGTGCCAGTAGTAACAGGGACAGGAACACTGAAGCTTTCTTT. Its translation: CASSNRDRNTEAFF. The rearrangement uses TRBV19 and TRBJ1-1, with TRBD1 matching 7 bases. The CDR3 is made up of 14 amino acids. Germline V gene data show CDR1 as LNHDA and CDR2 as SQIVND (reference sequence). The V gene end was trimmed by 4 bases and the J gene end by 1 base; junction bases not matched to a gene: 3.

The chain couples TRBV7-8 to TRBJ2-5, with D unclear. The J call may be incorrect, as the DNA end agrees better with TRBJ2-7. Germline CDR1 is SGHVS and CDR2 is FQNEAQ. CDR3 length equals 13 residues. DNA for the CDR3: TGTGCCAGCAGCCCCCCGGGTATCGACGAGCAGTACTTC. As protein: CASSPPGIDEQYF.

This chain joins TRBV25-1 and TRBJ1-4; D uncertain. The CDR3 totals 14 residues. The V gene lost 2 bases and the J gene lost 7 bases, with 11 bases spanning the gap. CDR1 is MGHDK, CDR2 SYGVNS, per germline. The CDR3 DNA reads TGTGCCAGCAGTGAACCCGGGGATCGTGAAAAACTGTTTTTT. Protein sequence: CASSEPGDREKLFF.

The chain uses TRBV14 and TRBJ2-1; 12 nucleotides match TRBD2. The J segment lost 7 bases and the V segment lost 1 base, leaving 8 bases of the junction unmatched. The germline CDR1 and CDR2 sequences are SGHDN and FVKESK. The CDR3 contains 17 residues. The CDR3 region has the DNA TGTGCCAGCAGCCAAGGAGAACGGACTAGCGGGACGAATGAGCAGTTCTTC. This sequence encodes CASSQGERTSGTNEQFF. The full variable domain, in which reference TRBV14 and TRBJ2-1 provide the parts outside the CDR3, is EAGVTQFPSHSVIEKGQTVTLRCDPISGHDNLYWYRRVMGKEIKFLLHFVKESKQDESGMPNNRFLAERTGGTYSTLKVQPAELEDSGVYFCASSQGERTSGTNEQFFGPGTRLTVL.

This clone was counted a few times. V and J are TRBV6-1 and TRBJ2-1; perhaps TRBD2 as D (5 bases). This CDR3 is 14 amino acids long. The germline CDR1 and CDR2 sequences are MNHNS and SASEGT. V was trimmed by 2 bases and J by 11 bases, leaving 16 bases between them. This chain's CDR3 is CASSESGKPRQQFF. The CDR3 DNA follows: TGTGCCAGCAGTGAATCCGGGAAGCCGAGACAGCAGTTCTTC.

This chain uses TRBV5-4 with TRBJ1-1, with 10 bases that match TRBD1. V lost 4 bases and J lost 4; bases outside the gene matches: 7. CDR3 length: 15 amino acids. Germline CDR1 is SGHNT and CDR2 is YYREEE (reference sequence). The CDR3 is CASSPRTGGGTEAFF. The CDR3, as DNA: TGTGCCAGCAGCCCAAGGACAGGGGGAGGCACTGAAGCTTTCTTT.

With regard to this clone: This sample includes further DNA sequences coding for the same CDR3. CDR3 amino acids: CASSVAGEGSPLHF. The CDR3 region has the DNA TGTGCCAGCAGCGTAGCCGGGGAAGGTTCACCCCTCCACTTT. The V gene is TRBV9, the J gene TRBJ1-6; D gene unclear. V gave up 0 bases and J gave up 9 bases, with 10 bases separating them. The CDR3 runs to 14 residues. CDR1 and CDR2 (germline): SGDLS, YYNGEE.

V usage is TRBV5-4 and J usage is TRBJ2-7, with 11 bases that match TRBD2. Trimming removed 4 bases from V and 5 bases from J; junction bases left unmatched: 8. CDR1 and CDR2 from the germline V gene are SGHNT and YYREEE (reference sequence). The CDR3 spans 15 residues. The CDR3 here is CASSEASGRYHEQYF. CDR3 DNA: TGTGCCAGCAGCGAAGCTAGCGGGAGGTATCACGAGCAGTACTTC.

The CDR3 sequence: CAWSVQQGHGTDTQYF. The CDR3, as DNA: TGTGCCTGGAGTGTACAACAGGGCCACGGCACAGATACGCAGTATTTT. This chain links TRBV30 with TRBJ2-3; possible D gene TRBD1, 6 bases. This CDR3 region has 16 residues. Looked up from germline, CDR1 is GTSNPN and CDR2 is SVGIG (reference sequence). V gave up 0 bases and J gave up 1 base, with 14 bases separating them.

This chain links TRBV6-1 with TRBJ2-7, with D tentatively TRBD1 (6 bases). The CDR3 has 14 amino acids. CDR1 and CDR2 (germline): MNHNS, SASEGT. Trimming took off 2 bases at V and 1 base at J, with 9 bases between the two ends. The chain's CDR3 is CASSERGFSYEQYF. The CDR3 nucleotides are TGTGCCAGCAGTGAAAGGGGGTTTTCCTACGAGCAGTACTTC.

In its sample, this clone was seen a few times. This chain joins TRBV2 and TRBJ1-3, with 8 bases identical to TRBD1. In germline, CDR1 is SNHLY, CDR2 FYNNEI. The CDR3 loop spans 18 amino acids. V shed 2 bases, J shed 2 bases, and the junction held 11 bases outside the gene matches. This CDR3 reads CASSERSPQGATGNTIYF. The CDR3 nucleotides read TGTGCCAGCAGTGAAAGGTCCCCCCAGGGGGCAACTGGAAACACCATATATTTT.

The rearrangement links TRBV5-6 to TRBJ2-1; D is uncertain. The CDR3 covers 16 residues. With 0 bases removed from V and 4 bases from J, the gap between germline ends came to 14 bases. CDR1 is SGHDT, CDR2 YYEEEE, per germline. The CDR3 region has the DNA TGTGCCAGCAGCTTGGAAACAGAGCCACCTTACAATGAGCAGTTCTTC. Translated, it gives CASSLETEPPYNEQFF.

V and J are TRBV9 and TRBJ2-1, with 7 nucleotides matching TRBD2. Looked up from germline, CDR1 is SGDLS and CDR2 is YYNGEE. The CDR3 covers 14 residues. Trimming at V came to 3 bases and at J to 6 bases, leaving 6 bases not matched to a gene. The CDR3 DNA is TGTGCCAGCAGCGGAAATCTAGCGGTCAATGAGCAGTTCTTC. This gives the protein CASSGNLAVNEQFF.

The V gene is TRBV5-6, the J gene TRBJ1-2, with 9 bases identical to TRBD1. From germline, CDR1 is SGHDT and CDR2 YYEEEE. This CDR3 has 15 residues. V lost 1 base and J lost 7; bases outside the gene matches: 8. As DNA, the CDR3 is TGTGCCAGCAGCTTGCGTTACAGGGGGCGCGGTGGCTACACCTTC. This encodes CASSLRYRGRGGYTF.

This clone was counted a single time. The J gene is TRBJ2-7, the V gene TRBV27, with D possibly TRBD2 on 7 matching bases. The CDR3 has 15 amino acids. V gave up 3 bases and J gave up 4 bases, with 16 bases separating them. CDR1 MNHEY and CDR2 SMNVEV come from the germline V gene (reference sequence). CDR3 region: CASSFLLGGAYEQYF. For the CDR3, the DNA is TGTGCCAGCAGTTTCCTTTTGGGGGGGGCTTACGAGCAGTACTTC.

The V call is TRBV4-2, the J call TRBJ1-2, with D perhaps matching TRBD1 (5 bases). V was pared by 0 bases and J by 6 bases, with 14 bases between. CDR3 length: 15 residues. Germline CDR1 is LGHNA and CDR2 is YNFKEQ. The CDR3 nucleotides are TGTGCCAGCAGCCAAGACGCGCACAGGAGCGATGGCTACACCTTC. Translating it yields CASSQDAHRSDGYTF.

The table lists this clone with a count of one. This rearrangement joins TRBV5-8 to TRBJ2-5, with a possible D match to TRBD1 (6 bases). CDR3 size: 16 residues. Trimming stripped 7 bases from V and 5 bases from J, with 24 bases between. From germline, CDR1 is SGHTS and CDR2 YDEGEE. The DNA of the CDR3 is TGTGCCAGCGGACGAATCATTACAGGGCTGGCGGAGACCCAGTACTTC. Translating it yields CASGRIITGLAETQYF.

This sequence joins TRBV30 and TRBJ1-4, with 7 bases lining up with TRBD1. This CDR3 comprises 14 residues. Per the germline V gene, CDR1 is GTSNPN and CDR2 is SVGIG (reference sequence). V was pared by 3 bases and J by 4 bases, with 5 bases of the junction left unmatched. CDR3 bases: TGTGCCTGGAGGCGACAGGGAGGTAATGAAAAACTGTTTTTT. This translates into CAWRRQGGNEKLFF.

The chain carries TRBV14 and TRBJ2-5; weak D call: TRBD1 (6 bases). Deletions cut 1 base from V and 5 bases from J, with 14 bases between. Germline CDR1 and CDR2: SGHDN and FVKESK. This CDR3 comprises 15 residues. The CDR3 DNA sequence: TGTGCCAGCAGCCAAGTCGAGGGGGTCCGGGAGACCCAGTACTTC. This translates into CASSQVEGVRETQYF.

This clone was counted a few times. This sequence joins TRBV4-2 and TRBJ2-1; TRBD2 aligns across 10 bases. There are 17 residues in the CDR3. CDR1 is LGHNA, CDR2 YNFKEQ, per germline. The junction had 8 bases not matched to a gene; V was cut back by 2 bases and J by 4 bases. CDR3 sequence reads: CASSQRPLAGDYNEQFF. In nucleotides, the CDR3 is TGTGCCAGCAGCCAAAGACCCCTAGCGGGAGATTACAATGAGCAGTTCTTC.

The rearrangement uses TRBV30 and TRBJ2-3; tentatively, D is TRBD2 (5 bases). The CDR3 sequence is 12 residues long. Germline lookup yields CDR1 GTSNPN and CDR2 SVGIG (reference sequence). V lost 2 bases to trimming and J lost 7 bases, with 10 bases between them. The CDR3 loop reads CAWSLQRYTQYF. CDR3 nucleotides: TGTGCCTGGAGTCTGCAGCGGTATACGCAGTATTTT.

V is TRBV5-6 and J is TRBJ2-1, with 11 bases that match TRBD2. This CDR3 contains 19 residues. J was trimmed by 0 bases and V by 0 bases; bases with no gene match: 8. CDR1 SGHDT and CDR2 YYEEEE come from the germline V gene. CDR3 loop: CASSLGLAGQKASYNEQFF. The CDR3 DNA follows: TGTGCCAGCAGCTTGGGACTAGCGGGACAAAAGGCCTCCTACAATGAGCAGTTCTTC.

The chain recombines TRBV5-4 with TRBJ1-1, with D perhaps TRBD1 (6 bases). Per the germline V gene, CDR1 is SGHNT and CDR2 is YYREEE (reference sequence). The CDR3 totals 15 residues. The V gene lost 4 bases and the J gene lost 3 bases, with 16 bases spanning the gap. The CDR3 sequence is CASSRGAWEDTEAFF. CDR3 nucleotides: TGTGCCAGCAGCCGGGGGGCCTGGGAGGACACTGAAGCTTTCTTT. The variable domain in full, completed from reference TRBV5-4 and TRBJ1-1, reads ETGVTQSPTHLIKTRGQQVTLRCSSQSGHNTVSWYQQALGQGPQFIFQYYREEENGRGNFPPRFSGLQFPNYSSELNVNALELDDSALYLCASSRGAWEDTEAFFGQGTRLTVV.

The chain is built from TRBV2 and TRBJ2-1, with 9 bases identical to TRBD2. The CDR3 consists of 16 residues. Germline-derived CDR1 and CDR2 are SNHLY and FYNNEI. The CDR3 reads CAVGWREGLPGNEQFF. The CDR3, as DNA: TGTGCGGTCGGGTGGCGGGAGGGGCTCCCTGGCAATGAGCAGTTCTTC. The complete variable domain, with remaining parts taken from reference TRBV2 and TRBJ2-1, reads EPEVTQTPSHQVTQMGQEVILRCVPISNHLYFYWYRQILGQKVEFLVSFYNNEISEKSEIFDDQFSVERPDGSNFTLKIRSTKLEDSAMYFCAVGWREGLPGNEQFFGPGTRLTVL.

V usage is TRBV4-2 and J usage is TRBJ2-7; no firm D call. This CDR3 has 15 amino acids. Germline V gene lookup returns CDR1 LGHNA and CDR2 YNFKEQ. Trimming removed 1 base from V and 4 bases from J, with 14 bases in between. CDR3 sequence (DNA): TGTGCCAGCAGCCAAGGAATAGGTTGGGCTTACGAGCAGTACTTC. Residues: CASSQGIGWAYEQYF.

The chain employs TRBV30 and TRBJ2-1; D unresolved. Germline V gene sequence: CDR1 GTSNPN, CDR2 SVGIG (reference sequence). Trimming removed 3 bases at V and 1 base at J, with 7 bases between. The CDR3 loop spans 13 amino acids. The CDR3 DNA follows: TGTGCCTGGAGACAGCTTTCCTACAATGAGCAGTTCTTC. This codes for CAWRQLSYNEQFF.